This paragraph reports one T cell receptor beta chain. Its antigen is as yet unknown. This record belongs to a study of T-cell reconstitution after alpha-beta-depleted transplantation in children. CDR3 size: 19 residues. Germline CDR1 DFQATT, CDR2 SNEGSKA (reference sequence). J lost 1 base, V lost 2 bases, and 16 bases had no gene match. Whole-study findings and limits: At day 60, the high TCRbeta diversity found in some patients originated from recipient T cells and thymic progenitors that had survived.

Unique molecular identifiers were used to barcode this TCRbeta library. One entry per CDR3 protein, called by TCRdb with MiXCR from the PCR reads. The table shows around 370,000 distinct CDR3 sequences, with around 15% occurring only once. V is TRBV20-1 and J is TRBJ2-4, with 8 bases identical to TRBD2. The material sequenced was PBMCs, mostly from graft donor cells, taken 360 days after TCRalphabeta/CD19-depleted stem cell transplant. The TCR sequence derives from a male patient aged 2-9 years who had a stem cell transplant for acute lymphoblastic leukemia, so the T cells may come from the graft donor. The CDR3 region has the DNA TGCAGTGCTAGACCGACTGGGAGCGGGAGTCTCCAGGCCAAAAACATTCAGTACTTC. It yields the protein CSARPTGSGSLQAKNIQYF.